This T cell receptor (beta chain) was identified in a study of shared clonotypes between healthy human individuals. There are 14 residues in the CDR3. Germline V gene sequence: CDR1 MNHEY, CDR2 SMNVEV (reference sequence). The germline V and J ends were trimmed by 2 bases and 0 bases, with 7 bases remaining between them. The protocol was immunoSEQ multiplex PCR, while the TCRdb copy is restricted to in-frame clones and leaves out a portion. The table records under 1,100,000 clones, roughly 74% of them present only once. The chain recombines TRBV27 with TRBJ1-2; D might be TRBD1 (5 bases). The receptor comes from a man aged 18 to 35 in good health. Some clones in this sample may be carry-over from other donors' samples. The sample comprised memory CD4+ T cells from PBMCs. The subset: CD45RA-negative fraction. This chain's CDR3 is CASSLKGSNYGYTF. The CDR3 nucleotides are TGTGCCAGCAGTTTAAAGGGGTCTAACTATGGCTACACCTTC.